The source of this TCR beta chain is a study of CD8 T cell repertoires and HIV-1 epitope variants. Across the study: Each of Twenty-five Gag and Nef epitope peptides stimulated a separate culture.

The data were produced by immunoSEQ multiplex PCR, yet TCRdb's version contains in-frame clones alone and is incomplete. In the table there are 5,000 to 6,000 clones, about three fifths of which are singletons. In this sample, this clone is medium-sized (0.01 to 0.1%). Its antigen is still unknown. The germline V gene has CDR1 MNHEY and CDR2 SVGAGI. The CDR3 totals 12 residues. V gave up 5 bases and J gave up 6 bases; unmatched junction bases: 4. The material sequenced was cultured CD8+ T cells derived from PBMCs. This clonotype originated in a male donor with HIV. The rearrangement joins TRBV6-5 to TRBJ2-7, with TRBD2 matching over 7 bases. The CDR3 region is CASSAGTIEQYF. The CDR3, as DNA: TGTGCCAGCAGTGCGGGGACTATCGAGCAGTACTTC.